These 17 T cell receptor beta chains share one sample of origin, sequenced in a study of cytomegalovirus exposure and HLA in healthy donors. Vbeta (60) and Jbeta (13) primers were used in the PCR. TCRdb's copy holds only in-frame clones and misses some; the assay was immunoSEQ multiplex PCR. Of around 190,000 clones in the sample, around a tenth are singletons; the top ten hold over 1%. The sequencing sample was made of PBMCs. These receptors were taken from a woman aged 25 to 39 in good health and CMV-seropositive.

The J gene is TRBJ1-1, the V gene TRBV15; tentatively, D is TRBD1 (5 bases). From germline, CDR1 is LNHNV and CDR2 YYDKDF (reference sequence). The V end lost 6 bases, the J end lost 2 bases, and 16 bases lay between the germline ends. The CDR3 runs 15 residues. CDR3 region: CATRPQRGTNTEAFF. The CDR3 region has the DNA TGTGCCACCAGGCCACAACGGGGGACCAACACTGAAGCTTTCTTT.

This clone was seen a few times. Its ends do not fully match the called genes, so a read error is possible. The rearrangement joins TRBV6-1 to TRBJ2-7; 7 bases are shared with TRBD2. This CDR3 has 13 residues. The germline CDR1 and CDR2 sequences are MNHNS and SASEGT. CDR3 DNA: TGTGCCAGCCGTGGGACTACGCTAACCCTTCCAAACTTC. Its translation is CASRGTTLTLPNF.

The chain links TRBV19 to TRBJ1-1; TRBD1 is a possible D gene (5 bases). Trimming removed 7 bases from V and 9 bases from J, with 18 bases in between. The CDR3 is made up of 13 amino acids. CDR1 is LNHDA and CDR2 is SQIVND in the germline V gene (reference sequence). The CDR3 bases are TGTGCCAGTACCGGGACTCCCACCCTGAAAGCTTTCTTT. Translating it yields CASTGTPTLKAFF.

This clone was picked up a small number of times. The chain employs TRBV2 and TRBJ2-3; 9 nucleotides line up with TRBD2. The CDR3 spans 14 residues. Germline V lookup: CDR1 SNHLY, CDR2 FYNNEI. The V segment lost 8 bases and the J segment 4 bases; nucleotides outside the gene matches: 7. The CDR3 sequence: CASVTAGGPDTQYF. The CDR3, as DNA: TGTGCCAGCGTTACAGCGGGAGGCCCAGATACGCAGTATTTT.

This chain uses TRBV5-8 with TRBJ2-7; D gene ambiguous. The CDR3 spans 15 residues. Germline V gene data show CDR1 as SGHTS and CDR2 as YDEGEE. V dropped 0 bases and J dropped 3 bases, with 13 bases sitting between them. The CDR3 nucleotides read TGTGCCAGCAGCTTGGGAGTCGCGAGCCTCTACGAGCAGTACTTC. Translating it yields CASSLGVASLYEQYF.

The chain recombines TRBV2 with TRBJ2-2; weak D call: TRBD1 (6 bases). This CDR3 spans 12 amino acids. The germline V gene has CDR1 SNHLY and CDR2 FYNNEI. V shed 7 bases and J shed 6 bases, with 9 bases lying between them. The CDR3 DNA is TGTGCCAGCACCAGACAGGCCGGGGAGCTGTTTTTT. Protein product: CASTRQAGELFF.

In the case of this clone: The same CDR3 also results from other DNA sequences found in this sample. CDR3 sequence reads: CASRPREGYGYTF. The CDR3 DNA follows: TGTGCCAGCAGGCCCAGGGAGGGCTATGGCTACACCTTC. V and J are TRBV2 and TRBJ1-2; D possibly corresponds to TRBD1 (5 bases). This CDR3 contains 13 residues. Trimming took 6 bases from V and 4 from J, leaving 12 bases between them. Germline lookup yields CDR1 SNHLY and CDR2 FYNNEI.

This clone was detected only a few times. This chain joins TRBV7-9 and TRBJ1-1; a weak D match, TRBD1 (5 bases). V dropped 5 bases and J dropped 9 bases, with 13 bases sitting between them. The germline CDR1 and CDR2 sequences are SEHNR and FQNEAQ (reference sequence). This CDR3 spans 12 amino acids. CDR3 amino acids: CASSPRQGQAFF. The DNA of the CDR3 is TGTGCCAGCAGCCCTAGGCAGGGCCAAGCTTTCTTT.

This clone was observed a few times. This rearrangement joins TRBV2 to TRBJ1-2, with 11 bases lining up with TRBD1. The CDR3 runs to 14 residues. V shed 6 bases and J 7 bases; nucleotides not matched to a gene: 7. CDR1 SNHLY and CDR2 FYNNEI come from the germline V gene. The CDR3 spells CASRRTGGGGGYTF. The CDR3 DNA sequence: TGTGCCAGCAGGCGGACAGGGGGCGGGGGTGGCTACACCTTC.

The J gene is TRBJ1-2, the V gene TRBV6-1; the D is unclear. The CDR3 length is 12 residues. Trimming removed 6 bases at V and 3 bases at J, with 8 bases between. Germline lookup yields CDR1 MNHNS and CDR2 SASEGT. CDR3 bases: TGTGCCAGCAGGAGTTTGTACTATGGCTACACCTTC. Encoded protein: CASRSLYYGYTF.

As concerns this clone: Relative to the germline gene, one junction end is altered; a read error may explain this. In the same sample, other DNA sequences code for this CDR3. The chain carries TRBV19 and TRBJ1-2, with 9 bases identical to TRBD1. The CDR3 totals 15 residues. The germline gives CDR1 LNHDA, CDR2 SQIVND (reference sequence). The chain's CDR3 is CASSDGTGPNYGYTF. In nucleotides, the CDR3 is TGCGCCAGTAGTGATGGGACAGGGCCTAACTATGGCTACACCTTC.

This rearrangement joins TRBV28 to TRBJ1-1; D may be TRBD1 (5 bases). The V gene's germline CDR1 is MDHEN and CDR2 SYDVKM. The CDR3 sequence is 12 residues long. With 7 bases removed from V and 6 bases from J, the gap between germline ends came to 12 bases. CDR3 nucleotides: TGTGCCAGCATTACGGGGGGGGCTGAAGCTTTCTTT. It translates to CASITGGAEAFF.

This clone was counted between two and nine times. V is TRBV27 and J is TRBJ2-7, with D possibly matching TRBD1 (6 bases). The CDR3 length is 16 residues. The V end lost 2 bases, the J end lost 4 bases, and 18 bases lay between the germline ends. Germline V gene lookup returns CDR1 MNHEY and CDR2 SMNVEV (reference sequence). The CDR3 reads CASSLRGGRGEYEQYF. The CDR3 nucleotides read TGTGCCAGCAGTTTAAGGGGTGGCAGGGGTGAGTACGAGCAGTACTTC.

V gene TRBV11-2 combines with J gene TRBJ2-7; perhaps TRBD2 as D (5 bases). The CDR3 is made up of 14 amino acids. Germline lookup yields CDR1 SGHAT and CDR2 FQNNGV. The V and J ends lost 5 bases and 2 bases respectively, with 13 bases between them. Written as DNA, the CDR3 is TGTGCCAGCAGCCGATGGACTGGGCCCTACGAGCAGTACTTC. Amino acids: CASSRWTGPYEQYF.

This clone was seen a handful of times. V and J are TRBV7-9 and TRBJ2-7, with D possibly matching TRBD2 (5 bases). CDR1 is SEHNR, CDR2 FQNEAQ, per germline (reference sequence). V lost 4 bases and J lost 0, with 13 bases in between. The CDR3 length is 15 residues. CDR3 sequence (DNA): TGTGCCAGCAGCTCCTCAGCGGCGCCCTCCTACGAGCAGTACTTC. This encodes CASSSSAAPSYEQYF.

DNA for the CDR3: TGTGCCAGCAGCCAGGGGGGACTCGGGGAGCAGTACTTC. Protein: CASSQGGLGEQYF. The V gene is TRBV7-8, the J gene TRBJ2-7; D may be TRBD1 (7 bases). The CDR3 spans 13 residues. The ends were cut back, 5 bases at V and 7 bases at J, with 15 bases in the middle. CDR1 SGHVS and CDR2 FQNEAQ come from the germline V gene.

This clone was observed a handful of times. The rearrangement joins TRBV5-1 to TRBJ2-5, with 10 nucleotides matching TRBD1. The CDR3 runs 15 residues. V shed 4 bases and J 5 bases; nucleotides not matched to a gene: 8. CDR1 and CDR2 (germline): SGHRS, YFSETQ. The CDR3 spells CASSTQTGGMETQYF. CDR3 nucleotides: TGCGCCAGCAGCACACAGACAGGGGGCATGGAGACCCAGTACTTC.